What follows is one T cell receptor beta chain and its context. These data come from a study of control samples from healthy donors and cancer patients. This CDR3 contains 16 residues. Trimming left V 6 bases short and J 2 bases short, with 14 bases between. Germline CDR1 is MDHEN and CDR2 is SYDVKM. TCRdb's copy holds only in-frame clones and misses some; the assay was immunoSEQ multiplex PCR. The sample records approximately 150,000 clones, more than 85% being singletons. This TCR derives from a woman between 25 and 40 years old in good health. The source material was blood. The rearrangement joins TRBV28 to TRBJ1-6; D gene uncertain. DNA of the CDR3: TGTGCCAGCAGCCCGACGGGATTCACCTATAATTCACCCCTCCACTTT. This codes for CASSPTGFTYNSPLHF.